The clone carrying this TCR beta chain has only a few counts. What it binds is unknown. These data come from a study of identical twins. Study observations and caveats: Interpretation of the results relied on cross-sectional statistical analysis and not on following the same donors.

Template switching added a universal primer site, and cDNA bore unique molecular identifiers. TCRdb independently ran MiXCR on the 5' RACE reads; one entry per CDR3 protein. The sample contains 700,000 or so distinct CDR3 sequences, approximately 9% of which appear only once. This same sample was also taken into another study, of yellow fever vaccine responses in identical twins.

Sequencing input: PBMCs. The TCR sequence derives from a young woman in good health.

CDR3 DNA: TGTGCCAGCAGTTTATCGAGCGGGACCAACTACGAGCAGTACTTC. It specifies CASSLSSGTNYEQYF. V usage is TRBV12-3 or TRBV12-4 and J usage is TRBJ2-7; 7 bases align to TRBD2. The CDR3 covers 15 residues. The V gene end was trimmed by 2 bases and the J gene end by 3 bases; junction bases not matched to a gene: 7.